These 10 T cell receptor beta chains originate from one sample sequenced in a study of blood T cell repertoires in COVID-19. The table came from immunoSEQ multiplex PCR; TCRdb's copy has only in-frame clones and leaves some out. The sample contains hundreds of thousands of clones, roughly nine tenths of which appear only once. Material: PBMCs or T cells enriched from blood (not recorded which). Every receptor here comes from a woman between 45 and 60 years old in a cohort exposed to, infected with or recovered from COVID-19 (not recorded which).

The CDR3 loop reads CASSLGTGRTYEQYF. The CDR3 nucleotides read TGTGCCAGCAGCTTAGGGACAGGGAGAACCTACGAGCAGTACTTC. V gene TRBV7-6 combines with J gene TRBJ2-7; 8 bases are shared with TRBD1. This CDR3 spans 15 amino acids. Germline lookup yields CDR1 SGHVS and CDR2 FNYEAQ. The trim removed 1 base at V and 2 bases at J, leaving 4 bases unmatched.

The gene calls are TRBV5-1 and TRBJ1-2, with TRBD1 matching over 8 bases. The CDR3 runs to 16 residues. J gave up 0 bases and V 3 bases, and 7 bases lay outside the gene matches. CDR1 is SGHRS, CDR2 YFSETQ, per germline. CDR3 protein: CASSWSGGRSNYGYTF. CDR3 DNA sequence: TGCGCCAGCAGCTGGTCAGGGGGCCGGTCTAACTATGGCTACACCTTC.

This chain uses TRBV6-5 with TRBJ2-1; no reliable D call. V gave up 2 bases and J gave up 2 bases, with 7 bases separating them. Per germline, CDR1 MNHEY and CDR2 SVGAGI. The CDR3 runs 14 residues. This CDR3 is CASSYIWPYNEQFF. In nucleotides, the CDR3 is TGTGCCAGCAGTTACATCTGGCCCTACAATGAGCAGTTCTTC.

The chain employs TRBV24-1 and TRBJ1-2, with 11 bases identical to TRBD1. Looked up from germline, CDR1 is KGHDR and CDR2 is SFDVKD. This CDR3 comprises 12 residues. V was clipped by 9 bases and J by 7 bases; unmatched bases: 3. The CDR3 sequence is CATAGTGGGYTF. The CDR3 nucleotides read TGTGCCACCGCGGGGACAGGGGGTGGCTACACCTTC.

The chain joins TRBV2 to TRBJ1-2; D remains ambiguous. The V gene lost 8 bases and the J gene lost 2 bases, with 9 bases spanning the gap. Germline V gene lookup returns CDR1 SNHLY and CDR2 FYNNEI. CDR3 length equals 12 residues. The CDR3: CASARVNYGYTF. The CDR3 DNA is TGTGCCAGCGCACGGGTGAACTATGGCTACACCTTC.

The V gene is TRBV2, the J gene TRBJ2-2; 11 bases agree with TRBD2. Trimming cost V 4 bases and J 6 bases; bases outside gene matches: 4. This CDR3 is 15 amino acids long. Germline V gene data show CDR1 as SNHLY and CDR2 as FYNNEI. CDR3 in DNA: TGTGCCAGCAGTGTTAGCGGGGGGGCCTCCGGGGAGCTGTTTTTT. It codes for CASSVSGGASGELFF.

This chain uses TRBV18 with TRBJ1-2; D call uncertain. Trimming stripped 6 bases from V and 4 bases from J, with 12 bases between. The CDR3 contains 13 residues. CDR1 is KGHSH, CDR2 LQKENI, per germline. The CDR3 sequence is CASSIDTIYGYTF. CDR3 nucleotide sequence: TGTGCCAGCTCGATCGACACGATCTATGGCTACACCTTC.

Only one count was recorded for this clone. An end of the junction does not agree with germline; a read error may underlie this. V is TRBV7-7 and J is TRBJ2-5; TRBD1 matches at 9 bases. The CDR3 has 15 amino acids. Germline lookup yields CDR1 SSHAT and CDR2 FNYEAQ (reference sequence). The CDR3 is CASSLLQGAGETQYF. CDR3 coding DNA: TGTGCTAGCAGCTTACTACAGGGGGCGGGGGAGACCCAGTACTTC.

This clone was counted a few times. The chain uses TRBV4-3 and TRBJ2-2; perhaps TRBD2 as D (5 bases). In germline, CDR1 is LGHNA, CDR2 YSLEER. This CDR3 is built from 14 residues. Trimming shortened V by 1 base and J by 7 bases, and 10 bases separated the two germline ends. CDR3 sequence (DNA): TGCGCCAGCAGCCAAGCTGTCGGGGTCGGGGAGCTGTTTTTT. This translates into CASSQAVGVGELFF.

This chain links TRBV4-3 with TRBJ1-3; D unresolved. Trimming stripped 0 bases from V and 2 bases from J, with 8 bases between. Germline-derived CDR1 and CDR2 are LGHNA and YSLEER. The CDR3 sequence is 15 residues long. CDR3 residues: CASSQDVRAGNTIYF. The CDR3 DNA reads as TGCGCCAGCAGCCAAGATGTACGGGCTGGAAACACCATATATTTT.